Below, 19 T cell receptor beta chains from the same sample are listed, as sequenced in a study of tumor and adjacent non-tumor tissue in lung cancer. A modified ARM-PCR protocol with three rounds of nested PCR amplified TCRbeta. From the multiplex PCR reads, TCRdb called clonotypes with MiXCR, one entry per CDR3 protein. The sample carries 90,000 to 130,000 distinct CDR3 sequences, 84% recorded once. No cell sorting was done before RNA was extracted from the tissue. Sequencing input: lung tumor tissue. Every receptor here comes from a man in his sixties or seventies with non-small cell lung cancer.

In regard to this clonotype: The germline gene is not matched at one end of the junction; a read error may be the cause. The chain has TRBV28 and TRBJ2-3; D is undetermined. The CDR3 has 14 residues. CDR1 and CDR2 from the germline V gene are MDHEN and SYDVKM. In nucleotides, the CDR3 is TGTACCAGCACTCCTCGAGACCGTACAGATACGCAGTATTTT. Translating it yields CTSTPRDRTDTQYF.

To note about this clonotype: As the CDR3 is not closed by the conserved phenylalanine or tryptophan, this likely results from a read error. The DNA is omitted, as the CDR3 cannot be located on it reliably, and the CDR3 follows TCRdb's listing. The V and J genes are TRBV20-1 and TRBJ2-5; the D call of TRBD1 is as the table states it, not checked on the DNA. The CDR3 is 13 amino acids long, termini counted. Germline V lookup: CDR1 DFQATT, CDR2 SNEGSKA (reference sequence). The CDR3 loop reads CSAPGRSQETHYI.

Comment on this clonotype: Relative to the germline gene, one junction end is altered; a read error may explain this. The genes are TRBV6-1 and TRBJ2-7; 13 bases are a match to TRBD2. The CDR3 is made up of 18 amino acids. Germline V gives CDR1 MNHNS, CDR2 SASEGT. Here the CDR3 reads CASSGLAGGPSTAGEQYF. The CDR3 DNA is TGTGCCAGCAGTGGACTAGCGGGAGGCCCCTCGACGGCTGGAGAGCAGTATTTC.

In the case of this clonotype: One end of the junction is discordant with germline, which a read error may explain. V is TRBV6-1 and J is TRBJ1-1; TRBD1 might be the D (5 bases). The germline V gene encodes CDR1 MNHNS and CDR2 SASEGT. The CDR3 has 15 amino acids. The CDR3 spells CARSERGRVNTEAFF. Written as DNA, the CDR3 is TGTGCCAGGAGTGAGAGGGGCAGGGTTAACACTGAAGCTTTCTTT.

A word on this clonotype: Because it lacks the conserved phenylalanine or tryptophan at the end, this CDR3 is likely a read error. It is unclear where the CDR3 begins or ends on the DNA, so no DNA is shown, and the CDR3 is as TCRdb lists it. This sequence joins TRBV11-3 and TRBJ1-6; the table calls TRBD1, which could not be checked here. CDR1 and CDR2 (germline): SGHNT, YENEEA. Including both end residues, the CDR3 is 14 amino acids long. The CDR3 protein is CASSLGTGNLPLRI.

This clonotype was seen just once. V and J are TRBV25-1 and TRBJ2-5; D is ambiguous. Germline assignment: CDR1 MGHDK and CDR2 SYGVNS. V was trimmed by 1 base and J by 10 bases, leaving 10 bases between them. The CDR3 is made up of 12 amino acids. The CDR3 region has the DNA TGTGCCAGCAGTGAATTCGTGGGGATCCAGTACTTC. Translating gives CASSEFVGIQYF.

As to this clonotype: This is likely a read error, given that the CDR3 carries no conserved phenylalanine or tryptophan at its end. Because the CDR3's place on the DNA is in doubt, the DNA is left out and the CDR3 is given as listed by TCRdb. The rearrangement links TRBV5-5 to TRBJ2-1; the table's D call, TRBD1, was not checked against the DNA. The germline V gene has CDR1 SGHKS and CDR2 YYEKEE (reference sequence). The CDR3 comprises 17 residues, both ends counted. The CDR3 spells CTSSLAFGASSYNEQLY.

For this clonotype: An end of the junction does not agree with germline; a read error may underlie this. The chain carries TRBV5-1 and TRBJ1-6; tentative D call: TRBD1 (6 bases). The germline V gene has CDR1 SGHRS and CDR2 YFSETQ. The CDR3 is 15 residues long. The CDR3 nucleotides are TGCACCAGCAACACCCAGGGGCAATATAATTCACCCCTCCACTTT. As protein: CTSNTQGQYNSPLHF.

For the CDR3, the DNA is TGCAGTGCTAGACTAGCGGACAATGAGCAGTTCTTC. Translation gives CSARLADNEQFF. The rearrangement joins TRBV20-1 to TRBJ2-1; 7 nucleotides align to TRBD2. The CDR3 has 12 residues. CDR1 is DFQATT, CDR2 SNEGSKA, per germline (reference sequence). Trimming at V came to 2 bases and at J to 5 bases, leaving 0 bases not matched to a gene.

Notes on this clonotype: The junction departs from germline at one end; a sequencing error may be responsible. The chain couples TRBV14 to TRBJ2-2; D assignment may be TRBD1 or TRBD2 (6 bases each). Germline CDR1 SGHDN, CDR2 FVKESK. The CDR3 runs to 14 residues. The CDR3 DNA reads as TGTGCCAGCAGCCTAAGGGGGAAGGCCGGGGGGCTGTTTTTT. Protein product: CASSLRGKAGGLFF. The entire variable domain, with the rest obtained from reference TRBV14 and TRBJ2-2, is as follows: EAGVTQFPSHSVIEKGQTVTLRCDPISGHDNLYWYRRVMGKEIKFLLHFVKESKQDESGMPNNRFLAERTGGTYSTLKVQPAELEDSGVYFCASSLRGKAGGLFFGEGSRLTVL.

In its sample, this clonotype was seen many times. The J gene is TRBJ1-3, the V gene TRBV7-8, with D maybe TRBD1 (5 bases). The V end was cut by 1 base, the J end by 4 bases, with 8 bases between. CDR1 SGHVS and CDR2 FQNEAQ come from the germline V gene. This CDR3 is built from 14 residues. CDR3 residues: CASSLVSGGNTIYF. The CDR3 DNA reads as TGTGCCAGCAGCTTAGTATCAGGGGGAAACACCATATATTTT.

The chain recombines TRBV6-5 with TRBJ1-2; a possible D gene is TRBD1 (6 bases). The length of the CDR3 is 16 residues. The V and J ends lost 9 bases and 0 bases respectively, with 20 bases between them. The V gene's germline CDR1 is MNHEY and CDR2 SVGAGI. For the CDR3, the DNA is TGTGCCAGTAGCAAAACCGGACAGAGAGCTAACTATGGCTACACCTTC. Protein: CASSKTGQRANYGYTF.

As concerns this clonotype: Its ends do not fully match the called genes, so a read error is possible. V is TRBV14 and J is TRBJ2-6; the match to TRBD1 covers 8 bases. CDR3 length: 19 residues. Germline V gene lookup returns CDR1 SGHDN and CDR2 FVKESK. CDR3 in amino acids: CANSPTLTGAYSWANVLTF. The CDR3 DNA sequence: TGCGCCAACAGCCCTACCCTGACAGGGGCCTACTCTTGGGCCAACGTCCTGACTTTC.

The V call is TRBV18, the J call TRBJ1-2; 9 bases fit TRBD1. The CDR3 runs to 14 residues. V lost 3 bases, J lost 9 bases, and 8 bases stayed unmatched. CDR1 and CDR2 from the germline V gene are KGHSH and LQKENI. CDR3 DNA: TGTGCCAGCTCACCCGGGACAGGGACCCTCAGCTACACCTTC. Protein: CASSPGTGTLSYTF. The complete variable domain, with remaining parts taken from reference TRBV18 and TRBJ1-2, reads NAGVMQNPRHLVRRRGQEARLRCSPMKGHSHVYWYRQLPEEGLKFMVYLQKENIIDESGMPKERFSAEFPKEGPSILRIQQVVRGDSAAYFCASSPGTGTLSYTFGSGTRLTVV.

This clonotype was found many times. J is TRBJ2-2 and V is TRBV6-2 or TRBV6-3; 10 nucleotides agree with TRBD2. The CDR3 is 18 amino acids. J gave up 1 base and V 7 bases, and 12 bases lay outside the gene matches. Germline CDR1 is MNHEY and CDR2 is SVGEGT. CDR3 loop: CASNPLLGLAENTGELFF. CDR3 DNA sequence: TGTGCCAGCAATCCCCTCCTTGGACTAGCGGAGAACACCGGGGAGCTGTTTTTT.

V is TRBV12-3 or TRBV12-4 and J is TRBJ2-6; D is unresolved. Trimming pared 7 bases from V and 1 base from J, leaving 8 bases between. The CDR3 loop spans 14 amino acids. CDR3 coding DNA: TGTGCCAGCACCATATATTCTGGGGCCAACGTCCTGACTTTC. Protein sequence: CASTIYSGANVLTF.

With respect to this clonotype: The junction does not match germline at one end; this may be a read error. The genes are TRBV6-1 and TRBJ1-1; no firm D call. Per the germline V gene, CDR1 is MNHNS and CDR2 is SASEGT. The CDR3 length is 14 residues. CDR3 in amino acids: CASTECRRHIETFF. In DNA, the CDR3 is TGTGCCAGCACCGAATGTCGGCGGCACATTGAAACTTTCTTT.

There are a few counts of this clonotype. A much larger clone differs from this one at a single base, so this may be a read error. J is TRBJ1-5 and V is TRBV20-1; possibly TRBD1 for D (6 bases). The CDR3 length is 12 residues. From germline, CDR1 is DFQATT and CDR2 SNEGSKA (reference sequence). This chain's CDR3 is CTATQGNQPQHF. The DNA for the CDR3 is TGCACTGCTACACAGGGTAATCAGCCCCAGCATTTT.

The chain links TRBV6-2 or TRBV6-3 to TRBJ2-4; 7 bases fit TRBD1. This CDR3 comprises 16 residues. V lost 8 bases and J lost 12; bases outside the gene matches: 22. Germline V gene data show CDR1 as MNHEY and CDR2 as SVGEGT. CDR3 loop: CASSLTTGTGVYNQYF. For the CDR3, the DNA is TGTGCCAGCTCATTAACAACCGGTACAGGGGTTTACAATCAGTACTTC.